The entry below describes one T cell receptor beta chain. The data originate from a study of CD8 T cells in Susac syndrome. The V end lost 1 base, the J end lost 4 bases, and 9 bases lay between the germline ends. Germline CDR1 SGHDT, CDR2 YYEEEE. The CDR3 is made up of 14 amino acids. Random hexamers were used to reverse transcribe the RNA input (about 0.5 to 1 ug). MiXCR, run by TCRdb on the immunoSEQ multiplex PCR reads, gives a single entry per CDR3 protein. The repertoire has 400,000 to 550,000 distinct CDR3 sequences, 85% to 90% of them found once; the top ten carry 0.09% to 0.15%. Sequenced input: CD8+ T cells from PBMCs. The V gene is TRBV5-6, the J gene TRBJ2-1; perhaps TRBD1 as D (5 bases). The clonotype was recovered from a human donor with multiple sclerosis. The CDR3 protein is CASSLSAGYNEQFF. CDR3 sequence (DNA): TGTGCCAGCAGCTTGTCGGCAGGGTACAATGAGCAGTTCTTC.